This paragraph covers one T cell receptor beta chain sequence. These data come from a study of cytomegalovirus exposure and HLA in healthy donors. At the level of the study: According to later analysis, the same platform produced the roughly 110 validation and under 700 first-cohort repertoires.

Looked up from germline, CDR1 is SEHNR and CDR2 is FQNEAQ (reference sequence). Trimming shortened V by 3 bases and J by 5 bases, and 13 bases separated the two germline ends. This CDR3 is 14 amino acids long. Profiled with immunoSEQ multiplex PCR; TCRdb holds only in-frame clones, not every one. The sample has hundreds of thousands of clones; roughly 89% are singletons. The chain employs TRBV7-9 and TRBJ1-2; TRBD1 might be the D (6 bases). The TCR originated in a woman under 30 in good health and CMV-seronegative. The specimen was PBMCs. CDR3 DNA sequence: TGTGCCAGCAGCTTCCAGACAGGCACGTATGGCTACACCTTC. This encodes CASSFQTGTYGYTF.